These T cell receptor beta chains were read from a single sample in a study of CD8 T cells in Susac syndrome. From the immunoSEQ multiplex PCR reads, TCRdb called clonotypes with MiXCR, one entry per CDR3 protein. In the table there are 150,000 or so distinct CDR3 sequences, 90% to 95% of which are singletons. Sample: CD8+ T cells from PBMCs. Receptors originate from a human donor with multiple sclerosis. Each CDR3 is given with its conserved first and last residue. The D gene is left open where the match is weak. For some rows the clone size is stated as once, few or many, or as a class when expanded; others skip it.

len	v_gene	j_gene	abundance	d_gene	CDR3nt	CDR3aa
13	TRBV7-6	TRBJ2-2	.	.	TGTGCTAGCCAGGGGCCGAACACCGGGGAGCTGTTTTTT	CASQGPNTGELFF
17	TRBV16	TRBJ2-2	.	TRBD1	TGTGCCAGCAGCCAAAGGCGGGACAGGGGCCACACCGGGGAGCTGTTTTTT	CASSQRRDRGHTGELFF
13	TRBV30	TRBJ1-1	.	.	TGTGCCTGGAGACGAGGGTTGAACACTGAAGCTTTCTTT	CAWRRGLNTEAFF
15	TRBV7-9	TRBJ2-1	.	TRBD2	TGTGCCAGCAGCTTAATAGCGGGGGCTATCAATGAGCAGTTCTTC	CASSLIAGAINEQFF
14	TRBV6-2/TRBV6-3	TRBJ2-7	.	.	TGTGCCAGCACCACCCGACAGGCCTCCTACGAGCAGTACTTC	CASTTRQASYEQYF
14	TRBV6-6	TRBJ2-3	.	TRBD1	TGTGCCAGCGGAGGGACAGGGAGCACAGATACGCAGTATTTT	CASGGTGSTDTQYF
15	TRBV29-1	TRBJ2-1	once	TRBD1	TGCAGCATCCGGACCGGGACAGGGGCTAACAATGAGCAGTTCTTC	CSIRTGTGANNEQFF
12	TRBV27	TRBJ2-7	few	TRBD1	TGTGCCAGCCGGACAGGGGGCGACGAGCAGTACTTC	CASRTGGDEQYF
12	TRBV7-9	TRBJ2-7	.	.	TGTGCCAGCAGCGCAATCACCTACGAGCAGTACTTC	CASSAITYEQYF
14	TRBV30	TRBJ2-7	.	.	TGTGCCTGGAGCCTGGGCAGGGTAACCTACGAGCAGTACTTC	CAWSLGRVTYEQYF
14	TRBV12-3/TRBV12-4	TRBJ1-3	.	.	TGTGCCAGCAGTTTCGCAGTGGCTGGAAACACCATATATTTT	CASSFAVAGNTIYF
11	TRBV12-3/TRBV12-4	TRBJ1-2	.	.	TGTGCCAGCAGTTCAGGGTTAGGCTACACCTTC	CASSSGLGYTF
16	TRBV4-1	TRBJ1-5	.	.	TGCGCCAGCAGCCAAGTAGGGGAAGGCAGCAATCAGCCCCAGCATTTT	CASSQVGEGSNQPQHF
12	TRBV29-1	TRBJ2-3	.	.	TGCAGCGTTCTGGACGGCACAGATACGCAGTATTTT	CSVLDGTDTQYF
17	TRBV7-9	TRBJ2-2	.	.	TGTGCCAGCAGCTCCCCAACGACCTCGGGGGATACCGGGGAGCTGTTTTTT	CASSSPTTSGDTGELFF
16	TRBV15	TRBJ2-1	once	.	TGTGCCACCAGCAGCCCTCCAGGGGGGGCCTACAATGAGCAGTTCTTC	CATSSPPGGAYNEQFF
15	TRBV15	TRBJ2-2	once	TRBD1	TGTGCCACCAGCAGGGAAGACAGGGCCGGCGGGGAGCTGTTTTTT	CATSREDRAGGELFF
13	TRBV27	TRBJ1-1	.	TRBD1	TGTGCCAGCGCCTTGGGACAGGCGACTGAAGCTTTCTTT	CASALGQATEAFF
13	TRBV4-1	TRBJ2-1	once	.	TGCGCCAGCAGCCAAGATGGAACATTAGAGCAGTTCTTC	CASSQDGTLEQFF
15	TRBV29-1	TRBJ2-7	.	TRBD1	TGCAGCGTTGTTGGTAAGGGACAGGGACCCTACGAGCAGTACTTC	CSVVGKGQGPYEQYF
12	TRBV6-5	TRBJ1-2	.	TRBD1	TGTGCCAGCAGTTGGACAGGGATGGGCTACACCTTC	CASSWTGMGYTF
16	TRBV20-1	TRBJ2-7	.	TRBD1	TGCAGTGCTCCCCACGGCCGGACAGGCGCTTCCTACGAGCAGTACTTC	CSAPHGRTGASYEQYF
15	TRBV12-3/TRBV12-4	TRBJ1-5	once	.	TGTGCCAGCACCCGAGAAGCACGAGCAAATCAGCCCCAGCATTTT	CASTREARANQPQHF
13	TRBV6-6	TRBJ1-5	.	TRBD1	TGTGCCACCGGGACAGGGATTCGTCAGCCCCAGCATTTT	CATGTGIRQPQHF
16	TRBV7-9	TRBJ2-5	once	TRBD1	TGTGCCAGCAGCCCCCCCGAGACAGGGGTCCGTGAGACCCAGTACTTC	CASSPPETGVRETQYF
11	TRBV13	TRBJ1-1	.	TRBD1	TGTGCCAGCAGCCAGGACAGGGGAGCTTTCTTT	CASSQDRGAFF
14	TRBV9	TRBJ1-6	.	.	TGTGCCAGCAGCGCTTTGTTAGAAAATTCACCCCTCCACTTT	CASSALLENSPLHF
17	TRBV29-1	TRBJ2-1	.	.	TGCAGCGTTGTAGGGGGTTTTGCGGAGATCTCCTACAATGAGCAGTTCTTC	CSVVGGFAEISYNEQFF
14	TRBV6-2/TRBV6-3	TRBJ2-7	.	.	TGTGCCAGCAGTTACTTAACTAGCATCAACGAGCAGTACTTC	CASSYLTSINEQYF
14	TRBV20-1	TRBJ2-7	.	.	TGCAGTGCTAGGGAACGACACGCGCCCTACGAGCAGTACTTC	CSARERHAPYEQYF
18	TRBV12-3/TRBV12-4	TRBJ1-3	.	TRBD1	TGTGCCACCATACGCCGGGACAGGGGGTCCCTCTCTGGAAACACCATATATTTT	CATIRRDRGSLSGNTIYF
13	TRBV10-2	TRBJ1-5	once	.	TGCGCCAGCAGGGGGGAATTTAATCAGCCCCAGCATTTT	CASRGEFNQPQHF
11	TRBV11-2	TRBJ2-7	once	TRBD1	TGTGCCAGTAGACAGGGCCACGAGCAGTACTTC	CASRQGHEQYF
14	TRBV27	TRBJ1-2	few	TRBD1	TGTGCCAGCAGTTTCGCCGGGACAGGCTATGGCTACACCTTC	CASSFAGTGYGYTF
16	TRBV14	TRBJ2-7	.	TRBD1	TGTGCCAGCAGCCAAGTCGGAGGGACAGGGTGGTACGAGCAGTACTTC	CASSQVGGTGWYEQYF
13	TRBV11-2	TRBJ2-7	few	.	TGTGCCAGCAGCTTAGATCTGGCCAGCGAGCAGTACTTC	CASSLDLASEQYF
12	TRBV19	TRBJ1-2	.	.	TGTGCCACCTTCTCTCTCGAATTTCACTACACCTTC	CATFSLEFHYTF
12	TRBV20-1	TRBJ2-1	.	.	TGCAGTGCCTATAACAGATACAATGAGCAGTTCTTC	CSAYNRYNEQFF
12	TRBV7-9	TRBJ1-4	.	.	TGTGCCAGCAGCCCAACTAATGAAAAACTGTTTTTT	CASSPTNEKLFF
17	TRBV7-6	TRBJ2-6	.	.	TGTGCCAGCAGCTTACGTTCTGATCTCTCTGGGGCCAACGTCCTGACTTTC	CASSLRSDLSGANVLTF
15	TRBV29-1	TRBJ2-3	.	.	TGCAGCGTTGAAGGATTTTGGAATGGGACAGATACGCAGTATTTT	CSVEGFWNGTDTQYF
14	TRBV7-6	TRBJ2-2	.	.	TGTGCCAGTTGGGTGGGAACGAACACCGGGGAGCTGTTTTTT	CASWVGTNTGELFF
15	TRBV7-9	TRBJ1-6	.	.	TGTGCCAGCAGTTCGACCGGACAGTCACGGGCACCCCTCCACTTT	CASSSTGQSRAPLHF
13	TRBV7-2	TRBJ2-1	.	.	TGTGCCAGCAGCTTAAGGCTAGCTTCGGAGCAGTTCTTC	CASSLRLASEQFF
17	TRBV3-1	TRBJ2-7	.	.	TGTGCCAGCAGCCAAGTCCCCCCCAGGGGCAGGCTCTACGAGCAGTACTTC	CASSQVPPRGRLYEQYF
13	TRBV9	TRBJ2-7	.	TRBD1	TGTGCCAGCAGCGACGGGACAGGGAAGGAGCAGTACTTC	CASSDGTGKEQYF
14	TRBV9	TRBJ1-1	once	TRBD1	TGTGCCAGCAGTTCGACAGGGGCTAACACTGAAGCTTTCTTT	CASSSTGANTEAFF
14	TRBV27	TRBJ2-3	.	.	TGTGCCAGCAAGAGGGGCGGCTTAGGAGATACGCAGTATTTT	CASKRGGLGDTQYF
16	TRBV6-2/TRBV6-3	TRBJ2-3	.	.	TGTGCCAGCAGTTACAGACAGCTGACAACGACAGATACGCAGTATTTT	CASSYRQLTTTDTQYF